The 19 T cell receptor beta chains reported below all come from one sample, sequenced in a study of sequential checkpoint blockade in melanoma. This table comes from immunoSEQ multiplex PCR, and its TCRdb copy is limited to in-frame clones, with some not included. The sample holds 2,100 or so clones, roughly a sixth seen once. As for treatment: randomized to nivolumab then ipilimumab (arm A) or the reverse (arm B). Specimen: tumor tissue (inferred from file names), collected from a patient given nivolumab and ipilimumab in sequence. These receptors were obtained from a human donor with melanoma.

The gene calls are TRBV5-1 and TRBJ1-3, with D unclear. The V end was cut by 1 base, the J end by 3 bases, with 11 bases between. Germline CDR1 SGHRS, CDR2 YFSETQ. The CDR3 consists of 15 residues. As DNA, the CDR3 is TGCGCCAGCAGCTTGTCGGGGTCTGTTGGAAACACCATATATTTT. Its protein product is CASSLSGSVGNTIYF.

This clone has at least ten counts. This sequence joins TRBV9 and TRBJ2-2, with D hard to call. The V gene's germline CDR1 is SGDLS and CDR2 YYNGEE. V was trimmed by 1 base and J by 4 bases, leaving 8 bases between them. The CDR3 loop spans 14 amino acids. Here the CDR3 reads CASSVRPLTGELFF. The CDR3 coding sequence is TGTGCCAGCAGCGTAAGACCACTCACCGGGGAGCTGTTTTTT.

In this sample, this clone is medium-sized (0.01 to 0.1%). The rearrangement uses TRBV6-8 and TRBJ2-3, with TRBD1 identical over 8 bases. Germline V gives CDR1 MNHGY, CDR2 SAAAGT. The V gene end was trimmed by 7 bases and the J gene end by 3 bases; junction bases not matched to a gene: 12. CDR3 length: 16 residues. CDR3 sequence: CASNHRGAGRTDTQYF. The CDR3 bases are TGTGCCAGCAACCACAGGGGGGCGGGTCGGACAGATACGCAGTATTTT.

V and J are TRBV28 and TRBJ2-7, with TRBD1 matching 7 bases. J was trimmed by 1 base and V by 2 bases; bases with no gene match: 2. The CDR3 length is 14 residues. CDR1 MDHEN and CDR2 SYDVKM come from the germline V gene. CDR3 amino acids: CASSLRGQSYEQYF. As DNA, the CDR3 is TGTGCCAGCAGTTTAAGGGGACAGTCCTACGAGCAGTACTTC.

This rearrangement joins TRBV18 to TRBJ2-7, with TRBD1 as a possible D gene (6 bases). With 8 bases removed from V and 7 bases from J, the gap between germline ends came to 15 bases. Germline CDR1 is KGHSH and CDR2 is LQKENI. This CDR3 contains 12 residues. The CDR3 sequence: CASQSQGWEQYF. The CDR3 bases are TGTGCCAGCCAGTCACAGGGATGGGAGCAGTACTTC.

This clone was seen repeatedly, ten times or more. CDR3 bases: TGTGCCAGCAGCCGTAGCGGGGGTATGCTATCTGGGACCCAGTACTTC. The encoded protein is CASSRSGGMLSGTQYF. V and J are TRBV11-3 and TRBJ2-5, with 9 bases lining up with TRBD2. With 5 bases clipped from V and 7 bases from J, the junction kept 14 bases outside the gene matches. Germline CDR1 SGHNT, CDR2 YENEEA. The CDR3 length is 16 residues.

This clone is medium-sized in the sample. CDR3 in DNA: TGTGCCAGCAGCGCCGGACAGGGCTCCTATAATTCACCCCTCCACTTT. Amino acids: CASSAGQGSYNSPLHF. The rearrangement joins TRBV9 to TRBJ1-6, with 8 bases matching TRBD1. The CDR3 length is 16 residues. Germline loops: CDR1 SGDLS, CDR2 YYNGEE. V shed 3 bases and J 0 bases; nucleotides not matched to a gene: 2.

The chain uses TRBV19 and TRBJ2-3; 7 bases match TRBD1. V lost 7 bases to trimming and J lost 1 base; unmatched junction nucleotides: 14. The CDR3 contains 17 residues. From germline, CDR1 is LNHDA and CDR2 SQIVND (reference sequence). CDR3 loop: CASNRGWGFLGTDTQYF. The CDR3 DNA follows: TGTGCCAGTAACAGGGGATGGGGATTCTTGGGCACAGATACGCAGTATTTT.

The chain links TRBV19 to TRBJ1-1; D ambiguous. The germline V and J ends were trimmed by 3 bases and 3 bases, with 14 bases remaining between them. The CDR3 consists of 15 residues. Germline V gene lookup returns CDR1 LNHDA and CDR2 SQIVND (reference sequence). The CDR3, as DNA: TGTGCCAGTAGTATTTCGGGCAGGCGGTACACTGAAGCTTTCTTT. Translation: CASSISGRRYTEAFF.

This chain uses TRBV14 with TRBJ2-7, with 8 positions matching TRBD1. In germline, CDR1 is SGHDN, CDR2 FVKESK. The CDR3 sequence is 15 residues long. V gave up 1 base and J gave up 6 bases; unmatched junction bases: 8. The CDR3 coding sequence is TGTGCCAGCAGCCAAGGCAGGGGGCCCTTCCGCGAGCAGTACTTC. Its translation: CASSQGRGPFREQYF.

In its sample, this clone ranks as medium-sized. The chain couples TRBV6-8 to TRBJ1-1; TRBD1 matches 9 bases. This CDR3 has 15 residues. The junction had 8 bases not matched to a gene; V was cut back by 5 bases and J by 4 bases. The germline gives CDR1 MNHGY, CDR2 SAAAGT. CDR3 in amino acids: CASSPGDRVGTEAFF. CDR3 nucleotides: TGTGCCAGCAGTCCTGGGGACAGGGTCGGCACTGAAGCTTTCTTT.

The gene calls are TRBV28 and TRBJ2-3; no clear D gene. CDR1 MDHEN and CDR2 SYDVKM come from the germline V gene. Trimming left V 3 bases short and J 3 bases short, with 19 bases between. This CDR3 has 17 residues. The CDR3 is CASSFSIRPSGTDTQYF. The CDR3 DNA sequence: TGTGCCAGCAGTTTTAGTATTAGGCCCTCCGGGACAGATACGCAGTATTTT. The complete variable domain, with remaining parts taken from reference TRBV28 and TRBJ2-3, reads DVKVTQSSRYLVKRTGEKVFLECVQDMDHENMFWYRQDPGLGLRLIYFSYDVKMKEKGDIPEGYSVSREKKERFSLILESASTNQTSMYLCASSFSIRPSGTDTQYFGPGTRLTVL.

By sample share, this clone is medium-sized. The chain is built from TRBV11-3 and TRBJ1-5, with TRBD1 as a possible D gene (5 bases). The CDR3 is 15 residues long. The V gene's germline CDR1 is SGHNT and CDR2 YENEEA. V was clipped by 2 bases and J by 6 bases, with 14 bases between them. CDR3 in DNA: TGTGCCAGCAGCTTACGGGGGACGGTGGGTCAGCCCCAGCATTTT. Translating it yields CASSLRGTVGQPQHF.

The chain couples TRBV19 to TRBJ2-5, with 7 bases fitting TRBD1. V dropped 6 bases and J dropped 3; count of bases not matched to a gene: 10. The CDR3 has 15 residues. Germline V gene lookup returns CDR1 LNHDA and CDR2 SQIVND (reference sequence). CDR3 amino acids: CASSLWTGLEETQYF. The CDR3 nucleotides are TGTGCCAGTAGCCTATGGACAGGCCTTGAAGAGACCCAGTACTTC.

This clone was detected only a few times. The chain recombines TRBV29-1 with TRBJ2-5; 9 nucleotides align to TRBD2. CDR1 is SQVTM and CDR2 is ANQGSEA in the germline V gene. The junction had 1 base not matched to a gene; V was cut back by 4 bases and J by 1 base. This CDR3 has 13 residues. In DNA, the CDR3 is TGCAGCGTTGGGCGGGGGGGCCAAGAGACCCAGTACTTC. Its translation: CSVGRGGQETQYF.

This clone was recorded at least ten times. The CDR3 is CASSLISFWASPNYEQYF. The CDR3 DNA follows: TGTGCCAGCAGCTTAATTTCTTTTTGGGCCAGCCCAAACTACGAGCAGTACTTC. The V call is TRBV7-6, the J call TRBJ2-7; no clear D gene. The CDR3 spans 18 residues. V lost 2 bases and J lost 3, with 23 bases in between. The germline CDR1 and CDR2 sequences are SGHVS and FNYEAQ.

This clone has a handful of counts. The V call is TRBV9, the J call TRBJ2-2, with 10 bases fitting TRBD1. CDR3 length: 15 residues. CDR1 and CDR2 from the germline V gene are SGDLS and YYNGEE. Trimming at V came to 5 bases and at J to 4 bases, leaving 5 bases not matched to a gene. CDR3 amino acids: CASSDRGPGTGELFF. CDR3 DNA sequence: TGTGCCAGCAGTGACAGGGGGCCGGGCACCGGGGAGCTGTTTTTT. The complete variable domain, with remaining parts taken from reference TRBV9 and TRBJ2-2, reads DSGVTQTPKHLITATGQRVTLRCSPRSGDLSVYWYQQSLDQGLQFLIQYYNGEERAKGNILERFSAQQFPDLHSELNLSSLELGDSALYFCASSDRGPGTGELFFGEGSRLTVL.

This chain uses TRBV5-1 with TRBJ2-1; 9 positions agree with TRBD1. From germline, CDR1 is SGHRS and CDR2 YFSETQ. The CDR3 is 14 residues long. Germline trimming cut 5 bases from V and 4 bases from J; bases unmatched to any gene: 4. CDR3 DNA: TGCGCCAGCAGTAGGACAGGGGATTACAATGAGCAGTTCTTC. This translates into CASSRTGDYNEQFF. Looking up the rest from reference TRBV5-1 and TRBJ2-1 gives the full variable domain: KAGVTQTPRYLIKTRGQQVTLSCSPISGHRSVSWYQQTPGQGLQFLFEYFSETQRNKGNFPGRFSGRQFSNSRSEMNVSTLELGDSALYLCASSRTGDYNEQFFGPGTRLTVL.

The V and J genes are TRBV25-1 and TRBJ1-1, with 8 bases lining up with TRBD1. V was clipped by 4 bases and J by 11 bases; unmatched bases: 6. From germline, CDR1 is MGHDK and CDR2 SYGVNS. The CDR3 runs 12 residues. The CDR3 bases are TGTGCCAGCAGTGCAGGGGGCATAGGGGCTTTCTTT. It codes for CASSAGGIGAFF.